This is a list of T cell receptor beta chains from one sample in a study of OX40 agonist ivuxolimab in advanced cancers. Some clones are missing from TCRdb's copy, which holds only in-frame ones; the method was immunoSEQ multiplex PCR. The data contain roughly 120,000 clones, about 90% of them singletons. Material: CD4+ or CD8+ T cells sorted from blood, obtained in a trial of the OX40 agonist ivuxolimab. These receptor sequences come from an adult with an advanced solid tumor such as melanoma, head and neck, liver or kidney cancer. CDR3s include the opening cysteine and the closing phenylalanine or tryptophan. Fields, in order: clone size, D gene, V gene, J gene, CDR3 DNA, CDR3 protein. D genes are given only for firm matches. Clone size, where shown, is once, few, many, or a class for clones that have expanded.

clone size: once; D gene: .; V gene: TRBV5-6; J gene: TRBJ2-3; CDR3 DNA: TGTGCCAGCACCCAGGGCAGCCTAATCACAGATACGCAGTATTTT; CDR3 protein: CASTQGSLITDTQYF
clone size: .; D gene: TRBD2; V gene: TRBV7-6; J gene: TRBJ2-1; CDR3 DNA: TGTGCCAGCGCAAGGTCGACTAGCGGGAGGAATGAGCAGTTCTTC; CDR3 protein: CASARSTSGRNEQFF
clone size: .; D gene: TRBD2; V gene: TRBV28; J gene: TRBJ2-3; CDR3 DNA: TGTGCCAGCAGTGGCTACGGACTAGCGGGAGTTAGGGGTACAGATACGCAGTATTTT; CDR3 protein: CASSGYGLAGVRGTDTQYF
clone size: .; D gene: .; V gene: TRBV28; J gene: TRBJ1-2; CDR3 DNA: TGTGCCAGCAGTTTGTTTGCAGCAGCTAACTATGGCTACACCTTC; CDR3 protein: CASSLFAAANYGYTF
clone size: .; D gene: .; V gene: TRBV19; J gene: TRBJ1-6; CDR3 DNA: TGTGCCAGTAGTGACGAAGAGGGGCAGGCTAAAAATTCACCCCTCCACTTT; CDR3 protein: CASSDEEGQAKNSPLHF
clone size: once; D gene: .; V gene: TRBV9; J gene: TRBJ2-7; CDR3 DNA: TGTGCCAGCAGCGTAGTGGAGGGGGCAGCCTACGAGCAGTACTTC; CDR3 protein: CASSVVEGAAYEQYF
clone size: .; D gene: .; V gene: TRBV5-1; J gene: TRBJ2-7; CDR3 DNA: TGCGCCAGCAGCAGGGATCCTGGCTCCTACGAGCAGTACTTC; CDR3 protein: CASSRDPGSYEQYF
clone size: once; D gene: .; V gene: TRBV29-1; J gene: TRBJ1-1; CDR3 DNA: TGCAGCGCGGGCAGGGGCGGGACTGAAGCTTTCTTT; CDR3 protein: CSAGRGGTEAFF
clone size: .; D gene: .; V gene: TRBV27; J gene: TRBJ2-3; CDR3 DNA: TGTGCCAGCAGTTCGGGGCGGGGCACAGATACGCAGTATTTT; CDR3 protein: CASSSGRGTDTQYF
clone size: few; D gene: .; V gene: TRBV4-3; J gene: TRBJ2-2; CDR3 DNA: TGCGCCAGCAGCCAAGTTTCAGGGGTCGAGGGCGGGGAGCTGTTTTTT; CDR3 protein: CASSQVSGVEGGELFF
clone size: .; D gene: .; V gene: TRBV6-4; J gene: TRBJ1-5; CDR3 DNA: TGTGCCAGCAAGATAGGACACGGAAGGGTTTATAGCAATCAGCCCCAGCATTTT; CDR3 protein: CASKIGHGRVYSNQPQHF
clone size: .; D gene: .; V gene: TRBV7-2; J gene: TRBJ2-1; CDR3 DNA: TGTGCCAGCAGCTTAGGGGGCTCGGGCGGGAATGGGCAGTTCTTC; CDR3 protein: CASSLGGSGGNGQFF
clone size: .; D gene: TRBD1; V gene: TRBV6-5; J gene: TRBJ1-1; CDR3 DNA: TGTGCCAGCAGTTATTCGACAGGGCTCGCTGAAGCTTTCTTT; CDR3 protein: CASSYSTGLAEAFF
clone size: .; D gene: .; V gene: TRBV12-2; J gene: TRBJ2-2; CDR3 DNA: TGTGCAAGTCGCTTACTACAGAGTAACACCGGGGAGCTGTTTTTT; CDR3 protein: CASRLLQSNTGELFF
clone size: .; D gene: .; V gene: TRBV6-5; J gene: TRBJ2-7; CDR3 DNA: TGTGCCAGCAGTCAACAGGGATGGTCCTACGAGCAGTACTTC; CDR3 protein: CASSQQGWSYEQYF
clone size: few; D gene: .; V gene: TRBV7-9; J gene: TRBJ2-5; CDR3 DNA: TGTGCCAGCAGCGTCGGAGTGTACCGTTACCAAGAGACCCAGTACTTC; CDR3 protein: CASSVGVYRYQETQYF
clone size: .; D gene: .; V gene: TRBV19; J gene: TRBJ1-2; CDR3 DNA: TGTGCCAGTAGTCCCTATGGCTACACCTTC; CDR3 protein: CASSPYGYTF
clone size: .; D gene: TRBD1; V gene: TRBV19; J gene: TRBJ2-3; CDR3 DNA: TGTGCCAGTAGTAGGACAGGGCTTAGCACAGATACGCAGTATTTT; CDR3 protein: CASSRTGLSTDTQYF
clone size: few; D gene: TRBD2; V gene: TRBV5-1; J gene: TRBJ2-1; CDR3 DNA: TGCGCCAGCAGCTTGACTAGCGGGCAGTACAATGAGCAGTTCTTC; CDR3 protein: CASSLTSGQYNEQFF
clone size: .; D gene: .; V gene: TRBV7-2; J gene: TRBJ1-1; CDR3 DNA: TGTGCCAGCACCCCGGGGGCGAGGAACACTGAAGCTTTCTTT; CDR3 protein: CASTPGARNTEAFF
clone size: .; D gene: TRBD1; V gene: TRBV6-6; J gene: TRBJ1-2; CDR3 DNA: TGTGCCAGTATGGGGACAGCCTATGGCTACACCTTC; CDR3 protein: CASMGTAYGYTF
clone size: .; D gene: .; V gene: TRBV5-1; J gene: TRBJ2-2; CDR3 DNA: TGCGCCAGCAGAACCCCAGGGCAGACCGGGGAGCTGTTTTTT; CDR3 protein: CASRTPGQTGELFF
clone size: .; D gene: .; V gene: TRBV5-6; J gene: TRBJ1-1; CDR3 DNA: TGTGCCAGCAGCCGGCGGACAGAGAGGGACACTGAAGCTTTCTTT; CDR3 protein: CASSRRTERDTEAFF
clone size: .; D gene: TRBD2; V gene: TRBV19; J gene: TRBJ2-7; CDR3 DNA: TGTGCCAGTAGTATAAGACTAGCGGGAATGGGCGAGCAGTACTTC; CDR3 protein: CASSIRLAGMGEQYF
clone size: .; D gene: .; V gene: TRBV28; J gene: TRBJ2-1; CDR3 DNA: TGTGCCAGCAGTTACAGGGTGGGGTTTAATGAGCAGTTCTTC; CDR3 protein: CASSYRVGFNEQFF
clone size: .; D gene: TRBD2; V gene: TRBV5-1; J gene: TRBJ2-2; CDR3 DNA: TGCGCCAGCAGGGACGCTAGCGGGACGAACACCGGGGAGCTGTTTTTT; CDR3 protein: CASRDASGTNTGELFF
clone size: once; D gene: .; V gene: TRBV4-1; J gene: TRBJ2-1; CDR3 DNA: TGCGCCAGCAGCCGAGTCAGAGGGTCCGACAATGAGCAGTTCTTC; CDR3 protein: CASSRVRGSDNEQFF
clone size: .; D gene: .; V gene: TRBV29-1; J gene: TRBJ2-2; CDR3 DNA: TGCAGCGTTGAAGATTCTCGGCAGGGAGGGGAGCTGTTTTTT; CDR3 protein: CSVEDSRQGGELFF
clone size: .; D gene: .; V gene: TRBV15; J gene: TRBJ1-5; CDR3 DNA: TGTGCCACCAGCAGAATACAGGGTAATCAGCCCCAGCATTTT; CDR3 protein: CATSRIQGNQPQHF
clone size: .; D gene: .; V gene: TRBV5-1; J gene: TRBJ2-7; CDR3 DNA: TGCGCCAGCAGCCAACAGGGTCATGGCTACGAGCAGTACTTC; CDR3 protein: CASSQQGHGYEQYF
clone size: .; D gene: TRBD1; V gene: TRBV30; J gene: TRBJ2-3; CDR3 DNA: TGTGCCTGGAGGACAGGGGGCGCAGATACGCAGTATTTT; CDR3 protein: CAWRTGGADTQYF
clone size: .; D gene: .; V gene: TRBV5-1; J gene: TRBJ1-5; CDR3 DNA: TGCGCCAGCAGCGAACAGGCCGCGGGTCAGCCCCAGCATTTT; CDR3 protein: CASSEQAAGQPQHF
clone size: .; D gene: .; V gene: TRBV21-1; J gene: TRBJ1-4; CDR3 DNA: TGTGCCAGCAAGCCATCAGGGGGACGGGATAATGAAAAACTGTTTTTT; CDR3 protein: CASKPSGGRDNEKLFF
clone size: .; D gene: .; V gene: TRBV30; J gene: TRBJ1-6; CDR3 DNA: TGTGCCTGGAGTAGAACAGTTTCACCCCTCCACTTT; CDR3 protein: CAWSRTVSPLHF
clone size: .; D gene: .; V gene: TRBV19; J gene: TRBJ2-5; CDR3 DNA: TGTGCCAGTAGTCCCGGAGAGACCCAGTACTTC; CDR3 protein: CASSPGETQYF
clone size: .; D gene: TRBD1; V gene: TRBV7-9; J gene: TRBJ2-5; CDR3 DNA: TGTGCCAGCAGACCGACAGGGAAAGAGACCCAGTACTTC; CDR3 protein: CASRPTGKETQYF
clone size: .; D gene: TRBD1; V gene: TRBV7-9; J gene: TRBJ2-2; CDR3 DNA: TGTTCGACGGGACAGACAACGAACACCGGGGAGCTGTTTTTT; CDR3 protein: CSTGQTTNTGELFF
clone size: .; D gene: .; V gene: TRBV18; J gene: TRBJ1-3; CDR3 DNA: TGTGCCAGCTCACCATTCAGGGGAAACACCATATATTTT; CDR3 protein: CASSPFRGNTIYF
clone size: .; D gene: .; V gene: TRBV18; J gene: TRBJ2-1; CDR3 DNA: TGTGCCAGCTCACCACTCAGGACCAATGAGCAGTTCTTC; CDR3 protein: CASSPLRTNEQFF
clone size: .; D gene: TRBD2; V gene: TRBV9; J gene: TRBJ2-2; CDR3 DNA: TGTGCCAGCAGCGTACAACCAAGCGGGACCCGGACCGGGGAGCTGTTTTTT; CDR3 protein: CASSVQPSGTRTGELFF
clone size: .; D gene: .; V gene: TRBV9; J gene: TRBJ1-6; CDR3 DNA: TGTGCCAGCAGCGTAGGGCCCACCTATAATTCACCCCTCCACTTT; CDR3 protein: CASSVGPTYNSPLHF
clone size: .; D gene: .; V gene: TRBV5-6; J gene: TRBJ1-1; CDR3 DNA: TGTGCCAGCAGCTTGGTCTGGGGTGACACGCGGACTGAAGCTTTCTTT; CDR3 protein: CASSLVWGDTRTEAFF